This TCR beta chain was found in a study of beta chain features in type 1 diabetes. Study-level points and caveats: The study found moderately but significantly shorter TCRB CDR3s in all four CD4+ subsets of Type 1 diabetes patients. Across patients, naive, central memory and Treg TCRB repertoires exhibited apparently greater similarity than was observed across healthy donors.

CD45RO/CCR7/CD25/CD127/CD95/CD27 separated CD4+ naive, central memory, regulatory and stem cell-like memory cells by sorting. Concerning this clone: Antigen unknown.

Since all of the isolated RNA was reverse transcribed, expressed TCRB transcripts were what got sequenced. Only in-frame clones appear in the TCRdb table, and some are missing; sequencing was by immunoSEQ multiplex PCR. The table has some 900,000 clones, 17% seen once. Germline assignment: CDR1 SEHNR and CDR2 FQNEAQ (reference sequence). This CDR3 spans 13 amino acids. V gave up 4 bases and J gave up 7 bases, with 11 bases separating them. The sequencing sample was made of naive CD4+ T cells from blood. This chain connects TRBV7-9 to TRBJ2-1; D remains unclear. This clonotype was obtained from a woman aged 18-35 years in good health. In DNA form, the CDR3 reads TGTGCCAGCAGCTCCCCGAGTTTGAATGAGCAGTTCTTC. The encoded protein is CASSSPSLNEQFF.